One and the same sample provided the 6 T cell receptor beta chains below, sequenced in a study of shared clonotypes between healthy human individuals. Profiled with immunoSEQ multiplex PCR; TCRdb holds only in-frame clones, not every one. Seen here are approximately 2,000,000 clones, under 95% observed once, and the top ten hold 0.37%. Sequencing used naive CD4+ T cells from PBMCs. The subset denotes: CD45RA+ positively selected. These receptors came from a young man in good health. Some clones in this sample may be carry-over from other donors' samples.

V gene TRBV7-7 combines with J gene TRBJ2-5, with D unresolved. The CDR3 consists of 13 residues. Trimming took 5 bases from V and 1 from J, leaving 8 bases between them. Germline V gene sequence: CDR1 SSHAT, CDR2 FNYEAQ (reference sequence). DNA of the CDR3: TGTGCCAGCAGCCGGACGTCCCAAGAGACCCAGTACTTC. It specifies CASSRTSQETQYF.

J is TRBJ2-3 and V is TRBV7-2, with D uncertain. The germline V gene encodes CDR1 SGHTA and CDR2 FQGNSA. The CDR3 is made up of 13 amino acids. The V and J ends lost 5 bases and 2 bases respectively, with 8 bases between them. For the CDR3, the DNA is TGTGCCAGCAGCCTCCCCACCACAGATACGCAGTATTTT. It translates to CASSLPTTDTQYF.

The chain is built from TRBV4-2 and TRBJ1-1; no firm D call. V was shortened by 1 base and J by 1 base, with 10 bases between the two germline ends. The germline V gene encodes CDR1 LGHNA and CDR2 YNFKEQ. The CDR3 covers 15 residues. In nucleotides, the CDR3 is TGTGCCAGCAGCCAAGTCGGGAAACAGAACACTGAAGCTTTCTTT. Residues: CASSQVGKQNTEAFF.

The chain links TRBV9 to TRBJ1-1, with D hard to call. Trimming cost V 3 bases and J 3 bases, with 15 bases left between them. CDR1 and CDR2 (germline): SGDLS, YYNGEE. The CDR3 is 15 amino acids. CDR3 amino acids: CASSESPGGYTEAFF. CDR3 in DNA: TGTGCCAGCAGCGAATCGCCGGGCGGCTACACTGAAGCTTTCTTT.

As for this clone: Other DNA sequences in this specimen translate into the identical CDR3. This chain joins TRBV18 and TRBJ2-2, with D perhaps being TRBD1 or TRBD2 (5 bases each). The length of the CDR3 is 16 residues. Per the germline V gene, CDR1 is KGHSH and CDR2 is LQKENI. The ends were cut back, 0 bases at V and 5 bases at J, with 13 bases in the middle. The CDR3 DNA reads TGTGCCAGCTCACCACCGGGACGGGGTCTGACCGGGGAGCTGTTTTTT. This sequence encodes CASSPPGRGLTGELFF.

The chain employs TRBV28 and TRBJ1-5; D is perhaps TRBD1 (5 bases). Per germline, CDR1 MDHEN and CDR2 SYDVKM. V lost 8 bases to trimming and J lost 3 bases, with 20 bases between them. The CDR3 consists of 16 residues. The CDR3 is CASLRGGTSHNQPQHF. The CDR3 bases are TGTGCCAGCCTTCGCGGGGGGACCTCTCACAATCAGCCCCAGCATTTT.